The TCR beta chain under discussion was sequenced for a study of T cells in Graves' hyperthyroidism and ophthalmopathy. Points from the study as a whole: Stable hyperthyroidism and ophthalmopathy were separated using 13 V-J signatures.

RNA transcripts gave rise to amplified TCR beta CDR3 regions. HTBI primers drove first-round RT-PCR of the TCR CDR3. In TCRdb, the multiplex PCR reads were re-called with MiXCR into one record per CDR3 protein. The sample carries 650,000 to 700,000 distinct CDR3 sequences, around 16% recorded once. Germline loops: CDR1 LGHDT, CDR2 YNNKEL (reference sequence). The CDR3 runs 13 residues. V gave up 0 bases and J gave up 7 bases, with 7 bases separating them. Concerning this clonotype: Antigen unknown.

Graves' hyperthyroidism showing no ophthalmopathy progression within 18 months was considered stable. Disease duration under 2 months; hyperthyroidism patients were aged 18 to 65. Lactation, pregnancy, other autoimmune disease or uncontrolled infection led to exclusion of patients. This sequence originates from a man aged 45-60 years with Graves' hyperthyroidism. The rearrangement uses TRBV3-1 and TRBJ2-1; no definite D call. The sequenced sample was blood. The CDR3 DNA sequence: TGTGCCAGCAGCCAAGAGACATGGAATGAGCAGTTCTTC. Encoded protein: CASSQETWNEQFF.